Following are 4 T cell receptor beta chains from one sample sequenced in a study of CD39 and CD103 CD8 tumor-infiltrating T cells. Using immunoSEQ multiplex PCR, the repertoire was profiled, and TCRdb retains in-frame clones only, with some absent. Of approximately 17,000 clones listed, about 89% were seen once; the top ten hold about 4.5%. The sample comprised CD8+ T cells sorted from blood. Subset of the sample: total memory CD8 T cells (CD45RA-CCR7+/-) from blood or uninvolved lymph node. The origin of the receptors is a human donor with head and neck squamous cell carcinoma.

The rearrangement joins TRBV7-9 to TRBJ2-7; D remains unclear. The V gene lost 3 bases and the J gene lost 7 bases, with 10 bases spanning the gap. The CDR3 totals 12 residues. Germline V gives CDR1 SEHNR, CDR2 FQNEAQ (reference sequence). The CDR3 sequence: CASSFGGLEQYF. The CDR3 nucleotides read TGTGCCAGCAGCTTCGGCGGTTTGGAGCAGTACTTC.

This clone is a singleton in its sample. The chain links TRBV28 to TRBJ2-7; TRBD1 agrees at 7 bases. The CDR3 loop spans 16 amino acids. The junction had 15 bases not matched to a gene; V was cut back by 5 bases and J by 5 bases. CDR1 and CDR2 from the germline V gene are MDHEN and SYDVKM. The CDR3 reads CASSDPRTGTPHEQYF. In DNA, the CDR3 is TGTGCCAGCAGTGACCCCAGGACAGGTACTCCCCACGAGCAGTACTTC.

This clone is a singleton in its sample. V and J are TRBV27 and TRBJ2-1; 9 bases align to TRBD2. The trim removed 7 bases at V and 5 bases at J, leaving 9 bases unmatched. Germline V gene sequence: CDR1 MNHEY, CDR2 SMNVEV (reference sequence). The CDR3 has 15 residues. As DNA, the CDR3 is TGTGCCAGCAACCTACTAGCGGGCCTTAACAATGAGCAGTTCTTC. Translated: CASNLLAGLNNEQFF.

V and J are TRBV28 and TRBJ2-1; possible D gene TRBD2, 7 bases. V lost 5 bases to trimming and J lost 2 bases, with 16 bases between them. The CDR3 has 16 residues. Germline CDR1 is MDHEN and CDR2 is SYDVKM. The chain's CDR3 is CASSPLGGGPYNEQFF. Written as DNA, the CDR3 is TGTGCCAGCAGTCCTCTGGGCGGGGGCCCCTACAATGAGCAGTTCTTC.